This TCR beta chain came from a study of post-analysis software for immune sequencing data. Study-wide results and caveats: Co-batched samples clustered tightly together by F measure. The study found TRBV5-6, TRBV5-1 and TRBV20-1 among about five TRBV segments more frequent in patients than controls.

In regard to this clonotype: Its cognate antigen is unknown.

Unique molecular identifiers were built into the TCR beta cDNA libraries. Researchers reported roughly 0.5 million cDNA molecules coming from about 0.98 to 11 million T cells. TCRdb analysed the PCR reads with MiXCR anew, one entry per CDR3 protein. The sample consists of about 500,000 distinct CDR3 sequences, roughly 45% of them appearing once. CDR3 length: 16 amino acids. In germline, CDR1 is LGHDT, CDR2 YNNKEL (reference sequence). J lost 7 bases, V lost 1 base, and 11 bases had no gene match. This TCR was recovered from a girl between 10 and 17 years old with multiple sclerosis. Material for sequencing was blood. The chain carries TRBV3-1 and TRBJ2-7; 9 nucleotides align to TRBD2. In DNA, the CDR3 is TGTGCCAGCAGCCAAGCAGCGGGAGGCCGGGGGGGAGAGCAGTACTTC. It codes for CASSQAAGGRGGEQYF.